Described below is a single T cell receptor beta chain sequence and its context. In its sample, this clone was seen a few times. Its target antigen remains unknown. No much larger clonotype is one base removed from it; base qualities were not supplied. The entry originates in a study of blood T cell repertoires in COVID-19 (dated by TCRdb to 2019 to 2021). The study in broad terms: The collaborator samples originated in the United States, Italy and Spain and spanned the acute and convalescent phases of COVID-19. The prospective study material was composed of cDNA or gDNA derived from T cells, B-cell-depleted T cells, or PBMCs. Deeply sampled blood TCRbeta repertoires from subjects exposed to, actively infected with, or recovered from COVID-19 were included in the dataset. Nearly every sample came with metadata listing a de-identified subject ID, COVID-19 status, age in years and sex. Where available, HLA class I and class II types were taken from metadata supplied by the sample provider and were not determined by assay-based typing. Samples were obtained from the ongoing ImmuneRACE study (first 160 participants) and from roughly 1,300 subjects provided by 6 global collaborators. The repertoires were made available in a free public database intended to serve as a resource for research on the immune response to SARS-CoV-2.

Each collaborating institution followed its own protocols to collect whole blood in K2EDTA tubes. For TCRbeta analysis, collaborators shipped samples as frozen whole blood, isolated PBMCs, or DNA extracted from either of those sample types. Broader findings and caveats from the paper: The quantity of clinical and demographic metadata differed by source and by participant and was supplied without curation.

The CDR1 and CDR2 encoded by the germline V gene are KGHSY and FQNENV. Here V drops 3 bases and J drops 7 bases, and the junction holds 8 bases not matched to any gene. Spanning cysteine to phenylalanine, the CDR3 consists of 15 amino acids. The kept DNA is CDR3 alone, 45 bases in frame from the first base. TCRbeta CDR3 regions were amplified from genomic DNA using the immunoSEQ Assay, a bias-controlled multiplex PCR. The source study handled its data this way. Nucleated cell counts per sample were estimated from amplification of reference gene primers within the assay. To quantify the absolute abundance of each unique TCRbeta CDR3 rearrangement, sequence reads were collapsed and filtered. Productive Simpson clonality was computed per sample as the square root of Simpson's diversity index over productive rearrangements. The immuneACCESS repertoire file appears here via TCRdb, limited to in-frame rearrangements. These files lack a portion of the clones; in checked studies, under half of the deficit traces to unresolved V genes, and the cause of the others is not known. V and J calls and clone size are those listed in that table; D and trimming were worked out from the DNA. For this sample the table gives around 260,000 clones, of which 86% were detected only once. 3% of the sample is taken by the ten largest.

The receptor comes from a woman between 25 and 40 years old with active or convalescent COVID-19. Recombination linked TRBV16 to TRBJ1-2; 10 of the junction bases match TRBD1. Sample: peripheral blood. The CDR3 is CASSQTSGQGGGYTF. In nucleotide form, the sequence is TGTGCCAGCAGCCAGACCTCTGGACAGGGGGGTGGCTACACCTTC.